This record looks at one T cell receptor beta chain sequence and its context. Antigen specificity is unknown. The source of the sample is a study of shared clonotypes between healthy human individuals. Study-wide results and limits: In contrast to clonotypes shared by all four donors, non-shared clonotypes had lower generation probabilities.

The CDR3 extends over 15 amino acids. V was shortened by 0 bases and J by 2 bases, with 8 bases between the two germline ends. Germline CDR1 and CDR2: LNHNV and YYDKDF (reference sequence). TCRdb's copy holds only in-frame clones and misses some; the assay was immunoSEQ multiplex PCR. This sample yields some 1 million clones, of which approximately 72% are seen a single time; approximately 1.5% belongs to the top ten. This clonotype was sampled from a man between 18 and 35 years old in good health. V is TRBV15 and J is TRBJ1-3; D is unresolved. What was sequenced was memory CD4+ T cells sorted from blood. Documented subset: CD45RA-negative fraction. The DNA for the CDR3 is TGTGCCACCAGCAGAGATATCACCGCTGGAAACACCATATATTTT. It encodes CATSRDITAGNTIYF.